The sequence of this T cell receptor beta chain was determined in a study of identical twins. The CDR3 totals 15 residues. The germline V gene has CDR1 DFQATT and CDR2 SNEGSKA (reference sequence). V was pared by 3 bases and J by 0 bases, with 12 bases between. This clonotype was recorded many times. Its antigen is unidentified. Study-level points and caveats: Because invariant MAIT and iNKT cells could be present, zero-insertion analyses could be partly confounded. Abundant beta clonotypes from cord blood had fewer insertions, unlike memory repertoires, which showed none.

One entry per CDR3 protein results from TCRdb running MiXCR on the 5' RACE reads. The sample consists of hundreds of thousands of distinct CDR3 sequences, 6% to 6.5% of them appearing once. Source material: naive T cells sorted from blood. The rearrangement uses TRBV20-1 and TRBJ1-5; D possibly corresponds to TRBD1 (5 bases). The sequence was collected from a man between 18 and 35 years old in good health. CDR3 protein: CSARAGTDSNQPQHF. CDR3 bases: TGCAGTGCTAGGGCCGGGACGGATAGCAATCAGCCCCAGCATTTT.